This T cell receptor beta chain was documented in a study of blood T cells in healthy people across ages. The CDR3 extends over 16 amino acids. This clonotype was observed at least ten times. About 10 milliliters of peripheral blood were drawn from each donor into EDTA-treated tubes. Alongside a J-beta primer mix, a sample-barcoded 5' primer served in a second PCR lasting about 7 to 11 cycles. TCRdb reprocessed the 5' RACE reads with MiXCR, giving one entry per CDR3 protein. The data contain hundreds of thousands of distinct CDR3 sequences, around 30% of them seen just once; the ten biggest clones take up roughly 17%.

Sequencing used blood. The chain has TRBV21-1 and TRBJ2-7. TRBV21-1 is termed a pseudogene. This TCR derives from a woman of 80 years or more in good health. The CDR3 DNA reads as TGTGCCAGCAGCAAAGAGCACGTTATCATTTTCTACGAGCAGTACTTC. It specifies CASSKEHVIIFYEQYF.